Presented here are 19 T cell receptor beta chains from one specimen sequenced in a study of blood T cell repertoires in COVID-19. Assay: immunoSEQ multiplex PCR; the TCRdb copy retains only in-frame clones and omits some. This sample has 150,000 to 200,000 clones, with around 82% found just once. Sequenced sample: PBMCs or T cells enriched from blood (not recorded which). These receptors came from a woman aged 45 to 65 with acute COVID-19.

DNA for the CDR3: TGCGCCAGCAGCCTCACAGACAGGGGTGAGCAGTTCTTC. This codes for CASSLTDRGEQFF. The rearrangement links TRBV4-3 to TRBJ2-1; 8 nucleotides line up with TRBD1. The CDR3 extends over 13 amino acids. The germline V gene encodes CDR1 LGHNA and CDR2 YSLEER. The junction had 5 bases not matched to a gene; V was cut back by 4 bases and J by 9 bases.

In this sample, this clone turned up a few times. This sequence joins TRBV2 and TRBJ1-1; no clear D gene. The CDR3 spans 15 residues. Germline assignment: CDR1 SNHLY and CDR2 FYNNEI. V was clipped by 7 bases and J by 0 bases, with 15 bases between them. CDR3 DNA sequence: TGTGCCAGCAAGCCGACATTTGGGTTGAACACTGAAGCTTTCTTT. It is translated as CASKPTFGLNTEAFF.

This chain connects TRBV5-1 to TRBJ2-7; D perhaps matches TRBD2 (5 bases). The CDR3 has 12 amino acids. Trimming removed 0 bases from V and 6 bases from J, with 7 bases in between. The germline CDR1 and CDR2 sequences are SGHRS and YFSETQ. DNA for the CDR3: TGCGCCAGCAGCTTGGGGGGAGCCGAGCAGTACGTC. Its protein product is CASSLGGAEQYV.

V and J are TRBV7-9 and TRBJ1-2; 7 bases map to TRBD1. Germline assignment: CDR1 SEHNR and CDR2 FQNEAQ (reference sequence). The CDR3 has 13 amino acids. The V segment lost 4 bases and the J segment 7 bases; nucleotides outside the gene matches: 6. DNA of the CDR3: TGTGCCAGCAGCTCGACAGGGAAGCGTGGCTACACCTTC. Protein sequence: CASSSTGKRGYTF.

The chain links TRBV7-2 to TRBJ1-6, with D possibly being TRBD1 (5 bases). V was cut by 4 bases and J by 7 bases, with 20 bases left in between. Germline V gene sequence: CDR1 SGHTA, CDR2 FQGNSA. CDR3 length: 17 residues. The CDR3 here is CASSSPPGGARNSPLHF. Written as DNA, the CDR3 is TGTGCCAGCAGCTCACCCCCCGGTGGGGCGCGAAATTCACCCCTCCACTTT.

The chain uses TRBV6-5 and TRBJ2-3, with D perhaps matching TRBD2 (7 bases). This CDR3 spans 15 amino acids. The germline V gene encodes CDR1 MNHEY and CDR2 SVGAGI. V dropped 8 bases and J dropped 6 bases, with 21 bases sitting between them. The CDR3 region has the DNA TGTGCCAGCTCATGGGGGGGGGCTTCGGGCGATACGCAGTATTTT. It is translated as CASSWGGASGDTQYF.

This clone has just one count. In DNA, the CDR3 is TGTGCCAGCAGTGAAAGGGGCGGGATCAACTATGGCTACACCTTC. It translates to CASSERGGINYGYTF. The genes are TRBV25-1 and TRBJ1-2; D is perhaps TRBD1 (5 bases). V was trimmed by 2 bases and J by 2 bases, leaving 12 bases between them. CDR1 MGHDK and CDR2 SYGVNS come from the germline V gene. The CDR3 totals 15 residues.

This chain joins TRBV28 and TRBJ1-2; tentatively, D is TRBD1 (6 bases). The CDR3 contains 14 residues. The V end was cut by 5 bases, the J end by 3 bases, with 13 bases between. Germline lookup yields CDR1 MDHEN and CDR2 SYDVKM. As DNA, the CDR3 is TGTGCCAGCAGTAACTCAGGGGAGTACTATGGCTACACCTTC. Amino acids: CASSNSGEYYGYTF.

This clone was observed a single time. J is TRBJ1-3 and V is TRBV7-8; D gene unclear. V gave up 1 base and J gave up 5 bases, with 9 bases separating them. Germline V gene data show CDR1 as SGHVS and CDR2 as FQNEAQ. This CDR3 comprises 14 residues. The CDR3 region is CASSLEVERNTIYF. CDR3 DNA: TGTGCCAGCAGCTTAGAGGTGGAGAGAAACACCATATATTTT.

The J gene is TRBJ1-1, the V gene TRBV6-5; 10 bases fit TRBD1. The CDR3 is 14 amino acids. J was trimmed by 3 bases and V by 2 bases; bases with no gene match: 0. Germline CDR1 is MNHEY and CDR2 is SVGAGI. CDR3 in DNA: TGTGCCAGCAGTTACGGACAGGGGGACACTGAAGCTTTCTTT. It specifies CASSYGQGDTEAFF.

V is TRBV3-1 (or the pseudogene TRBV3-2) and J is TRBJ2-3; a weak D match, TRBD2 (5 bases). CDR1 and CDR2 (germline): LGHDT, YNNKEL (reference sequence). The length of the CDR3 is 14 residues. Trimming removed 4 bases at V and 10 bases at J, with 18 bases between. DNA for the CDR3: TGTGCCAGCAGCCCCTCCCCCGGGGTTGGCGCGCAGTATTTT. It is translated as CASSPSPGVGAQYF.

This clone was found many times. CDR3 sequence (DNA): TGTGCCAGCAGCCGAAGACAGCCCTTTGGGACTGAAGCTTTCTTT. It encodes CASSRRQPFGTEAFF. The V call is TRBV7-3, the J call TRBJ1-1, with D perhaps TRBD1 (5 bases). This CDR3 is built from 15 residues. The ends were cut back, 5 bases at V and 5 bases at J, with 18 bases in the middle. CDR1 is SGHTA and CDR2 is FQGTGA in the germline V gene.

This clone was observed a handful of times. The chain uses TRBV28 and TRBJ2-1; 8 nucleotides match TRBD1. The ends lost 5 bases at V and 3 bases at J; junction bases unmatched: 6. CDR3 length: 15 amino acids. Looked up from germline, CDR1 is MDHEN and CDR2 is SYDVKM. The CDR3: CASSTQGAYYNEQFF. Written as DNA, the CDR3 is TGTGCCAGCAGTACCCAGGGGGCGTACTACAATGAGCAGTTCTTC.

The J gene is TRBJ2-7, the V gene TRBV7-9; 9 bases line up with TRBD1. The CDR3 is 14 amino acids. The V segment lost 5 bases and the J segment 3 bases; nucleotides outside the gene matches: 5. CDR1 SEHNR and CDR2 FQNEAQ come from the germline V gene (reference sequence). The CDR3 bases are TGTGCCAGCAGCGGGTGGACAGGGGTCTACGAGCAGTACGTC. Translation: CASSGWTGVYEQYV.

The rearrangement joins TRBV19 to TRBJ1-1, with D possibly being TRBD1 (5 bases). This CDR3 has 12 amino acids. The germline V gene has CDR1 LNHDA and CDR2 SQIVND (reference sequence). V dropped 11 bases and J dropped 3 bases, with 13 bases sitting between them. The CDR3: CAQGLGDTEAFF. The CDR3 DNA reads as TGTGCCCAAGGGTTAGGGGACACTGAAGCTTTCTTT.

This clone was counted once. This chain links TRBV28 with TRBJ2-5, with TRBD1 as a possible D gene (7 bases). This CDR3 region has 16 residues. Trimming cost V 2 bases and J 4 bases, with 17 bases left between them. The V gene's germline CDR1 is MDHEN and CDR2 SYDVKM. The CDR3, as DNA: TGTGCCAGCAGTTTACTGCAGGGGGGTGGTCGAGAGACCCAGTACTTC. Its protein is CASSLLQGGGRETQYF.

For the CDR3, the DNA is TGTGCCAGCAGTTACGGACAGGCGGCGTCAACTGAAGCTTTCTTT. Amino acids: CASSYGQAASTEAFF. The V gene is TRBV28, the J gene TRBJ1-1; 7 bases align to TRBD1. The CDR3 runs 15 residues. The junction had 10 bases not matched to a gene; V was cut back by 4 bases and J by 5 bases. Germline V CDR1 and CDR2: MDHEN, SYDVKM.

The V call is TRBV6-5, the J call TRBJ1-3; 7 bases agree with TRBD1. The ends lost 0 bases at V and 4 bases at J; junction bases unmatched: 6. The CDR3 consists of 16 residues. The germline V gene encodes CDR1 MNHEY and CDR2 SVGAGI. CDR3 protein: CASSYSTGTSGNTIYF. Here the CDR3 DNA reads TGTGCCAGCAGTTACTCGACAGGGACATCGGGAAACACCATATATTTT.

Many counts were recorded for this clone. The chain links TRBV19 to TRBJ1-1, with a weak D call TRBD1 (6 bases). This CDR3 comprises 13 residues. Germline-derived CDR1 and CDR2 are LNHDA and SQIVND (reference sequence). V was shortened by 7 bases and J by 1 base, with 10 bases between the two germline ends. The CDR3 DNA reads as TGTGCCAGTAAGGGGGGGAGGAACACTGAAGCTTTCTTT. Its translation is CASKGGRNTEAFF.